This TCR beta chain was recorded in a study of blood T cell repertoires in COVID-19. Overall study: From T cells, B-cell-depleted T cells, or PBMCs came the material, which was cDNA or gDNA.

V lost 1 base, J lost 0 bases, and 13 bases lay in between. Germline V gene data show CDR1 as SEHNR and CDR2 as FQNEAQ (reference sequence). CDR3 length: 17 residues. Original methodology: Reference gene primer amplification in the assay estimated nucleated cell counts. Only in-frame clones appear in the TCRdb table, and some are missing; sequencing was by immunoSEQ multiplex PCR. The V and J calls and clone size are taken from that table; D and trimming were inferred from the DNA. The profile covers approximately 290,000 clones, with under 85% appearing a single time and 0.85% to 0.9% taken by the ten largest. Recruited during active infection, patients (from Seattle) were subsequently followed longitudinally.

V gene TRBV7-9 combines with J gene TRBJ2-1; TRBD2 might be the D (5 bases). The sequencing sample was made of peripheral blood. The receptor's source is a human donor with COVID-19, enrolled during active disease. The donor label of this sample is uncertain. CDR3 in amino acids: CASSLETAGISYNEQFF. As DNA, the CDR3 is TGTGCCAGCAGCTTAGAAACGGCCGGGATCTCCTACAATGAGCAGTTCTTC.